A single sample is the source of the 12 T cell receptor beta chains below, sequenced in a study of blood T cells in healthy people across ages. Together with a sample-barcoded 5' primer, a J-beta primer mix was included in a second PCR lasting roughly 6 to 12 cycles. TCRdb recomputed calls from the 5' RACE reads with MiXCR, one row per CDR3 protein. This sample has fewer than 1 million distinct CDR3 sequences, with 40% to 50% found just once. Sequenced: blood. The receptors stem from a man between 60 and 70 years old in good health.

The chain is built from TRBV6-1 and TRBJ2-7; the D is unclear. Germline V gene data show CDR1 as MNHNS and CDR2 as SASEGT. Trimming stripped 2 bases from V and 0 bases from J, with 11 bases between. The CDR3 has 15 residues. This chain's CDR3 is CASSEWGGASYEQYF. The CDR3 bases are TGTGCCAGCAGTGAATGGGGTGGAGCCTCCTACGAGCAGTACTTC.

This sequence joins TRBV9 and TRBJ2-1, with TRBD1 as a possible D gene (5 bases). The V end was cut by 1 base, the J end by 5 bases, with 10 bases between. This CDR3 region has 14 residues. Germline-derived CDR1 and CDR2 are SGDLS and YYNGEE. CDR3 sequence reads: CASSVNPGHNEQFF. The CDR3 DNA reads TGTGCCAGCAGCGTAAACCCAGGGCACAATGAGCAGTTCTTC.

The chain joins TRBV7-9 to TRBJ2-7; perhaps TRBD1 as D (6 bases). CDR1 is SEHNR, CDR2 FQNEAQ, per germline (reference sequence). V lost 1 base and J 4 bases, leaving 14 bases between the germline ends. This CDR3 comprises 15 residues. CDR3 in amino acids: CASSLGEGEGYEQYF. The CDR3 coding sequence is TGTGCCAGCAGCTTAGGCGAGGGGGAAGGGTACGAGCAGTACTTC.

This clonotype was counted only a few times. The gene calls are TRBV6-5 and TRBJ2-1; no firm D call. The germline gives CDR1 MNHEY, CDR2 SVGAGI. The length of the CDR3 is 11 residues. V lost 5 bases and J lost 5, with 4 bases in between. The CDR3 region is CASSLHNEQFF. Here the CDR3 DNA reads TGTGCCAGCAGTCTTCACAATGAGCAGTTCTTC.

V usage is TRBV6-1 and J usage is TRBJ1-1; 7 nucleotides agree with TRBD1. This CDR3 is built from 13 residues. V trimming: 8 bases; J trimming: 1 base; junction bases outside the gene matches: 4. CDR1 and CDR2 from the germline V gene are MNHNS and SASEGT. DNA for the CDR3: TGTGCCAGCGTGGGACAGACGAACACTGAAGCTTTCTTT. Its translation is CASVGQTNTEAFF.

The CDR3 DNA is TGCAGTGCTAGAGTTGGGACTAACCCCACAGATACGCAGTATTTT. As protein: CSARVGTNPTDTQYF. The chain recombines TRBV20-1 with TRBJ2-3; 7 bases are shared with TRBD2. CDR3 length: 15 residues. Looked up from germline, CDR1 is DFQATT and CDR2 is SNEGSKA (reference sequence). V lost 1 base to trimming and J lost 2 bases; unmatched junction nucleotides: 6.

This chain uses TRBV6-2 or TRBV6-3 with TRBJ2-3, with 7 bases aligning to TRBD2. CDR1 is MNHEY and CDR2 is SVGEGT in the germline V gene. CDR3 length: 15 amino acids. Trimming took 6 bases from V and 6 from J; bases not matched to a gene: 12. CDR3 residues: CASSSAAGGLDTQYF. The CDR3 coding sequence is TGTGCCAGCAGCTCAGCGGCCGGGGGGTTGGATACGCAGTATTTT.

The chain couples TRBV30 to TRBJ1-2; TRBD1 might be the D (5 bases). The CDR3 loop spans 11 amino acids. Germline CDR1 GTSNPN, CDR2 SVGIG (reference sequence). The CDR3 here is CAGRNDYGYTF. In DNA form, the CDR3 reads TGTGCGGGACGAAACGACTATGGCTACACCTTC.

Remarks on this clonotype: The germline gene is not matched at one end of the junction; a read error may be the cause. The V gene is TRBV4-1, the J gene TRBJ1-2; tentatively, D is TRBD1 (5 bases). CDR1 and CDR2 (germline): MGHRA, YSYEKL. The CDR3 consists of 13 residues. The CDR3 DNA reads as TGCGCCAGCAGCCCCATTATAGGGGCTGGCTACATCTTC. Its translation is CASSPIIGAGYIF.

This clonotype has more than one count but fewer than ten. This rearrangement joins TRBV28 to TRBJ2-4; the D gene is possibly TRBD1 (8 bases). The J call is uncertain, as TRBJ2-7 better fits the DNA end. In germline, CDR1 is MDHEN, CDR2 SYDVKM. CDR3 size: 14 residues. The chain's CDR3 is CASSTTGGGYEQYF. The CDR3 DNA sequence: TGTGCCAGCAGTACAACAGGGGGGGGCTACGAGCAGTACTTC.

V gene TRBV2 combines with J gene TRBJ1-6; D uncertain. This CDR3 contains 14 residues. V gave up 7 bases and J gave up 7 bases, with 14 bases separating them. Germline V CDR1 and CDR2: SNHLY, FYNNEI. CDR3 in amino acids: CASTKKPVNSPLHF. CDR3 in DNA: TGTGCCAGCACCAAAAAACCGGTCAATTCACCCCTCCACTTT.

This chain links TRBV7-7 with TRBJ2-3, with a tentative D call TRBD2 (6 bases). This CDR3 has 14 amino acids. V shed 5 bases and J shed 11 bases, with 20 bases lying between them. The germline V gene has CDR1 SSHAT and CDR2 FNYEAQ (reference sequence). CDR3 DNA sequence: TGTGCCAGCAGCCAAGGTCCCAGCACCGGGGGGCAGTATTTT. It codes for CASSQGPSTGGQYF.